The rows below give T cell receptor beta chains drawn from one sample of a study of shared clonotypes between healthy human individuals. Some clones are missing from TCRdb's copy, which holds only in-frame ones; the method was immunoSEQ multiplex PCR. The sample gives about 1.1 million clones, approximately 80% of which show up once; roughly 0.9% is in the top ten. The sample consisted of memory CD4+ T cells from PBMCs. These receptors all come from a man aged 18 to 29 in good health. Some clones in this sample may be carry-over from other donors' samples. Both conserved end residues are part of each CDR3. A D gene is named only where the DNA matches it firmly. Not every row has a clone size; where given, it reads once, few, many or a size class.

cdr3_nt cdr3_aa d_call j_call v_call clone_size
TGTGCCAGCAGGGCGGACAGGGGGCAAGATAAAGCTTTCTTT CASRADRGQDKAFF TRBD1 TRBJ1-1 TRBV6-1 .
TGTGCCAGCCGGACGGAACTCAATCAGCCCCAGCATTTT CASRTELNQPQHF . TRBJ1-5 TRBV6-5 .
TGTGCCAGTAGTATGACTCGGACACTGAACACCGGGGAGCTGTTTTTT CASSMTRTLNTGELFF . TRBJ2-2 TRBV19 .
TGTGCCAGCAGGCCGGCCCCACCTCGGAAGGCAGATACGCAGTATTTT CASRPAPPRKADTQYF . TRBJ2-3 TRBV7-9 .
TGTGCCGCCGGGGGCCTCAACTCTGGAAACACCATATATTTT CAAGGLNSGNTIYF . TRBJ1-3 TRBV6-1 .
TGTGCCACCAGCCAGTCGGGAGGCTACAATGAGCAGTTCTTC CATSQSGGYNEQFF TRBD2 TRBJ2-1 TRBV15 .
TGTGCCAGCAGTAAGCCCGGGACTAGCGGGACCAACGTCCTGACTTTC CASSKPGTSGTNVLTF TRBD2 TRBJ2-6 TRBV28 .
TGTGCCAGCAGCCAAGGGGGTGAGCAGTTCTTC CASSQGGEQFF . TRBJ2-1 TRBV7-3 .
TGTGCCAGCAGTCCCAAATTCAGGGGCTATTTCACAGATACGCAGTATTTT CASSPKFRGYFTDTQYF . TRBJ2-3 TRBV28 .
TGTGCCAGCAGTTTATTATTTTCTCGCTGGGCCAACGTCCTGACTTTC CASSLLFSRWANVLTF . TRBJ2-6 TRBV27 .
TGTGCCAGCAGCTTAAGCGGGAGTAGGGGAGATACGCAGTATTTT CASSLSGSRGDTQYF TRBD2 TRBJ2-3 TRBV7-3 .
TGTGCCAGCAGCCTTAGGGCTAGCGGGAGGAACATTCAGTACTTC CASSLRASGRNIQYF TRBD2 TRBJ2-4 TRBV7-2 .
TGTGCCAGCAATACCTACGGGGGAGACTACGAGCAGTACTTC CASNTYGGDYEQYF . TRBJ2-7 TRBV2 .
TGTGCCTCCCCGGACAGTCAGGGCACTGAAGCTTTCTTT CASPDSQGTEAFF . TRBJ1-1 TRBV28 once
TGTGCCAGCACCCGGCAGGGCGTTGGCTACACCTTC CASTRQGVGYTF . TRBJ1-2 TRBV6-6 .
TGTGCCAGTAGTATAGCCCTCGGCGCATATGGCTACACCTTC CASSIALGAYGYTF . TRBJ1-2 TRBV19 .
TGTGCCAGCAGTCTGAATCAGCCCCAGCATTTT CASSLNQPQHF . TRBJ1-5 TRBV28 .
TGCGCCAGCAGCTTTTCAGGACTAGCGGGCCTCGAAAGAGGCACAGATACGCAGTATTTT CASSFSGLAGLERGTDTQYF TRBD2 TRBJ2-3 TRBV5-1 many
TGTGCCAGCAGCAGACTAGATGCGGGTTACAATGAGCAGTTCTTC CASSRLDAGYNEQFF . TRBJ2-1 TRBV27 .